Listed below are T cell receptor beta chains from one sample, sequenced in a study of cytomegalovirus exposure and HLA in healthy donors. Clones were read by immunoSEQ multiplex PCR, and TCRdb kept only the in-frame ones, dropping some. The sample has approximately 220,000 clones; 65% to 85% are singletons. The sequenced sample was PBMCs. These receptors all come from a boy aged 2 to 9 in good health and CMV-seronegative. Both conserved end residues are part of each CDR3. A D gene is named only where the DNA matches it firmly. Only some rows state a clone size, as once, few, many or a class for expanded clones.

cdr3_nt: TGTGCCAGCAGCTTCGGGACTAGCGGGAGGCACGAGCAGTACTTC
cdr3_aa: CASSFGTSGRHEQYF
v_call: TRBV5-6
d_call: TRBD2
j_call: TRBJ2-7
clone_size: .

cdr3_nt: TGCGCCAGCAGTCGGTACCCCGGACAGGGAGTCGGAAACATTCAGTACTTC
cdr3_aa: CASSRYPGQGVGNIQYF
v_call: TRBV23-1
d_call: TRBD1
j_call: TRBJ2-4
clone_size: .

cdr3_nt: TGCAGCGGATATACACCGGGACAAGGCAATCAGCCCCAGCATTTT
cdr3_aa: CSGYTPGQGNQPQHF
v_call: TRBV29-1
d_call: .
j_call: TRBJ1-5
clone_size: .

cdr3_nt: TGTGCCAGCAGTTCTCTGGGCGGGAGGATTTACAATGAGCAGTTCTTC
cdr3_aa: CASSSLGGRIYNEQFF
v_call: TRBV6-5
d_call: TRBD2
j_call: TRBJ2-1
clone_size: once

cdr3_nt: TGCGCCAGCGGGAGTAGCGGGGGGCGCCTGTACAATGAGCAGTTCTTC
cdr3_aa: CASGSSGGRLYNEQFF
v_call: TRBV4-1
d_call: TRBD2
j_call: TRBJ2-1
clone_size: few

cdr3_nt: TGTGCCAGCTCAAGGGGGACTAGCGGAACCTACGAGCAGTACTTC
cdr3_aa: CASSRGTSGTYEQYF
v_call: TRBV6-5
d_call: TRBD2
j_call: TRBJ2-7
clone_size: .

cdr3_nt: TGTGCCAGCAGCTTGGAGGCCAGGGCTTCTTCTGGAAACACCATATATTTT
cdr3_aa: CASSLEARASSGNTIYF
v_call: TRBV5-5
d_call: .
j_call: TRBJ1-3
clone_size: .

cdr3_nt: TGTGCCAGCAGCTTAGGCGCATCGGGGGTAGGATACGAGCAGTACTTC
cdr3_aa: CASSLGASGVGYEQYF
v_call: TRBV7-9
d_call: .
j_call: TRBJ2-7
clone_size: .

cdr3_nt: TGTGCCATCAGTGATGAGAAAGACACTGAAGCTTTCTTT
cdr3_aa: CAISDEKDTEAFF
v_call: TRBV10-3
d_call: .
j_call: TRBJ1-1
clone_size: once

cdr3_nt: TGCGCCAGCAGCTTGGCCGGGCAGGGGAATTCACCCCTCCACTTT
cdr3_aa: CASSLAGQGNSPLHF
v_call: TRBV5-1
d_call: .
j_call: TRBJ1-6
clone_size: .

cdr3_nt: TGTGCCAGCAGCTTAGCCGAAGAGACCCAGTACTTC
cdr3_aa: CASSLAEETQYF
v_call: TRBV13
d_call: .
j_call: TRBJ2-5
clone_size: .

cdr3_nt: TGTGCCAGCAGCTCCGACACCGGGGAGCTGTTTTTT
cdr3_aa: CASSSDTGELFF
v_call: TRBV11-3
d_call: .
j_call: TRBJ2-2
clone_size: .

cdr3_nt: TGTGCCTGGAGCCCAAGCCCTAGGGAGCAGTACTTC
cdr3_aa: CAWSPSPREQYF
v_call: TRBV30
d_call: .
j_call: TRBJ2-7
clone_size: once

cdr3_nt: TGCGCCAGCAGCCAAGATATGGGGCGTGGGGGGGCGCGTACTGAAGCTTTCTTT
cdr3_aa: CASSQDMGRGGARTEAFF
v_call: TRBV4-1
d_call: .
j_call: TRBJ1-1
clone_size: .

cdr3_nt: TGTGCCAGCAGCTTAGGGGTGGAGACCTATAATTCACCCCTCCACTTT
cdr3_aa: CASSLGVETYNSPLHF
v_call: TRBV7-8
d_call: .
j_call: TRBJ1-6
clone_size: .

cdr3_nt: TGCGCCAGCAGCTTGGATTCCCTACTAGCGGGAGGTAGCTACGAGCAGTACTTC
cdr3_aa: CASSLDSLLAGGSYEQYF
v_call: TRBV5-1
d_call: TRBD2
j_call: TRBJ2-7
clone_size: .

cdr3_nt: TGTGCCTGGAGTGTTTGGGTCGGGGCTAACTATGGCTACACCTTC
cdr3_aa: CAWSVWVGANYGYTF
v_call: TRBV30
d_call: .
j_call: TRBJ1-2
clone_size: .

cdr3_nt: TGTGCCAGCAGCACGGACTTCACCGGGGAGCTGTTTTTT
cdr3_aa: CASSTDFTGELFF
v_call: TRBV5-4
d_call: .
j_call: TRBJ2-2
clone_size: .

cdr3_nt: TGTGCCAGCAGTTCCGGACAGAATCAGCCCCAGCATTTT
cdr3_aa: CASSSGQNQPQHF
v_call: TRBV6-5
d_call: .
j_call: TRBJ1-5
clone_size: .

cdr3_nt: TGTGCCAGCGGACAGAGTGCTGAAAAACTGTTTTTT
cdr3_aa: CASGQSAEKLFF
v_call: TRBV7-9
d_call: .
j_call: TRBJ1-4
clone_size: .

cdr3_nt: TGTGCCAGTAGTATGGGACAGGGTGGAAACACCATATATTTT
cdr3_aa: CASSMGQGGNTIYF
v_call: TRBV19
d_call: TRBD1
j_call: TRBJ1-3
clone_size: .

cdr3_nt: TGTGCCAGCAGCCTACCCGGGACACTTAACACTGAAGCTTTCTTT
cdr3_aa: CASSLPGTLNTEAFF
v_call: TRBV6-6
d_call: .
j_call: TRBJ1-1
clone_size: few

cdr3_nt: TGTGCCAGCGAAGCGGGAGGGAGCACCTACGAGCAGTACTTC
cdr3_aa: CASEAGGSTYEQYF
v_call: TRBV6-5
d_call: TRBD2
j_call: TRBJ2-7
clone_size: .

cdr3_nt: TGCGCCAGCAGCCTGCTAGTACGGGAGACCCAGTACTTC
cdr3_aa: CASSLLVRETQYF
v_call: TRBV4-1
d_call: .
j_call: TRBJ2-5
clone_size: .

cdr3_nt: TGCGCCAGCAGCTTGGAGGGAGCCTACGAGCAGTACTTC
cdr3_aa: CASSLEGAYEQYF
v_call: TRBV5-1
d_call: .
j_call: TRBJ2-7
clone_size: .

cdr3_nt: TGTGCCAGTAGCCCGAGGGACAGTGTGAATGAAAAACTGTTTTTT
cdr3_aa: CASSPRDSVNEKLFF
v_call: TRBV19
d_call: TRBD1
j_call: TRBJ1-4
clone_size: .

cdr3_nt: TGTGCCATCAGTGCCGCGGGGGGGCGCTACAATGAGCAGTTCTTC
cdr3_aa: CAISAAGGRYNEQFF
v_call: TRBV10-3
d_call: TRBD2
j_call: TRBJ2-1
clone_size: few

cdr3_nt: TGCAGCGTCACTTCTAGCGGGGCGGAGAATGAGCAGTTCTTC
cdr3_aa: CSVTSSGAENEQFF
v_call: TRBV29-1
d_call: TRBD2
j_call: TRBJ2-1
clone_size: .

cdr3_nt: TGTGCCAGCACCCCGGGACATGGGTACGAGCAGTACTTC
cdr3_aa: CASTPGHGYEQYF
v_call: TRBV7-9
d_call: .
j_call: TRBJ2-7
clone_size: .

cdr3_nt: TGTGCCAGCAGCACCGGGGATCCCTACGAGCAGTACTTC
cdr3_aa: CASSTGDPYEQYF
v_call: TRBV7-6
d_call: .
j_call: TRBJ2-7
clone_size: .

cdr3_nt: TGTGCCAGTCTTGCGGGGGTGAACACCGGGGAGCTGTTTTTT
cdr3_aa: CASLAGVNTGELFF
v_call: TRBV19
d_call: TRBD2
j_call: TRBJ2-2
clone_size: .

cdr3_nt: TGTGCCAGCTTTACCTACACCAGGGCCTCCTACGAGCAGTACTTC
cdr3_aa: CASFTYTRASYEQYF
v_call: TRBV2
d_call: .
j_call: TRBJ2-7
clone_size: .

cdr3_nt: TGTGCCAGCAGCCTAAGACGGAGGTCAGATACGCAGTATTTT
cdr3_aa: CASSLRRRSDTQYF
v_call: TRBV7-2
d_call: .
j_call: TRBJ2-3
clone_size: .

cdr3_nt: TGTGCCAGTAGTATAACTGCGGGAGCCAACGAGCAGTACTTC
cdr3_aa: CASSITAGANEQYF
v_call: TRBV19
d_call: TRBD2
j_call: TRBJ2-7
clone_size: .

cdr3_nt: TGTGCCAGTAGTATAGTAGTGGATGGAGACGAGCAGTACTTC
cdr3_aa: CASSIVVDGDEQYF
v_call: TRBV19
d_call: .
j_call: TRBJ2-7
clone_size: .

cdr3_nt: TGTGCCTCTCAGATGGGGCAGACTAGCACAGATACGCAGTATTTT
cdr3_aa: CASQMGQTSTDTQYF
v_call: TRBV5-8
d_call: .
j_call: TRBJ2-3
clone_size: .

cdr3_nt: TGTGCCAGCAGCCCCGGGACAGGGCGCGAGCAGTACTTC
cdr3_aa: CASSPGTGREQYF
v_call: TRBV7-2
d_call: TRBD1
j_call: TRBJ2-7
clone_size: .

cdr3_nt: TGTGCCAGCAGTTACTCGAGAGATAGCGGGAGTAGGACGTTCTTC
cdr3_aa: CASSYSRDSGSRTFF
v_call: TRBV6-5
d_call: TRBD2
j_call: TRBJ2-1
clone_size: .

cdr3_nt: TGTGCCAGCAGCTGGTCCGGGACAGACGCCTATGGCTACACCTTC
cdr3_aa: CASSWSGTDAYGYTF
v_call: TRBV7-2
d_call: TRBD1
j_call: TRBJ1-2
clone_size: .

cdr3_nt: TGTGCCAGCAGCATTCACAGTTCCCGAGGCTACACCTTC
cdr3_aa: CASSIHSSRGYTF
v_call: TRBV11-2
d_call: .
j_call: TRBJ1-2
clone_size: .

cdr3_nt: TGCAGCGTTGAAGATCTTCAGGCAGGGGTTTATGGCTACACCTTC
cdr3_aa: CSVEDLQAGVYGYTF
v_call: TRBV29-1
d_call: .
j_call: TRBJ1-2
clone_size: few

cdr3_nt: TGTGCCAGCAGTTTTGGCCTAGCGGGAAGAAGCGAGCAGTACTTC
cdr3_aa: CASSFGLAGRSEQYF
v_call: TRBV27
d_call: TRBD2
j_call: TRBJ2-7
clone_size: .

cdr3_nt: TGTGCCATCAGCGAGACAGGGTGGAACTATGGCTACACCTTC
cdr3_aa: CAISETGWNYGYTF
v_call: TRBV10-3
d_call: TRBD1
j_call: TRBJ1-2
clone_size: .

cdr3_nt: TGTGCCAGCAGCTTGGAGCTAGCGGGGTACGAGCAGTACTTC
cdr3_aa: CASSLELAGYEQYF
v_call: TRBV5-5
d_call: TRBD2
j_call: TRBJ2-7
clone_size: .

cdr3_nt: TGTGCCAGCAGCGCTAGCACAGATACGCAGTATTTT
cdr3_aa: CASSASTDTQYF
v_call: TRBV9
d_call: .
j_call: TRBJ2-3
clone_size: .

cdr3_nt: TGTGCCAGCACTGACCAGCGGGGGTACAATGAGCAGTTCTTC
cdr3_aa: CASTDQRGYNEQFF
v_call: TRBV13
d_call: TRBD2
j_call: TRBJ2-1
clone_size: few

cdr3_nt: TGCGCCAGCAGGGACCCCGGGACACTAAATGAGCAGTTCTTC
cdr3_aa: CASRDPGTLNEQFF
v_call: TRBV4-1
d_call: .
j_call: TRBJ2-1
clone_size: .

cdr3_nt: TGTGCCTGGAGGCGTTCAGGGGGAGCCGGAAACACCATATATTTT
cdr3_aa: CAWRRSGGAGNTIYF
v_call: TRBV30
d_call: TRBD1
j_call: TRBJ1-3
clone_size: .

cdr3_nt: TGTGCCAGCAGCCTCGGACAGGGGGACTATGGCTACACCTTC
cdr3_aa: CASSLGQGDYGYTF
v_call: TRBV7-9
d_call: TRBD1
j_call: TRBJ1-2
clone_size: few

cdr3_nt: TGTGCCAGCCCCAGAGGCTACGAGCAGTACTTC
cdr3_aa: CASPRGYEQYF
v_call: TRBV6-1
d_call: .
j_call: TRBJ2-7
clone_size: .

cdr3_nt: TGTGCCAGTAGTATGGCCAGGGGGGCCGGGGCCAACGTCCTGACTTTC
cdr3_aa: CASSMARGAGANVLTF
v_call: TRBV19
d_call: .
j_call: TRBJ2-6
clone_size: once

cdr3_nt: TGTGCCAGCCAAACTCAAAACGAGCAGTACTTC
cdr3_aa: CASQTQNEQYF
v_call: TRBV6-5
d_call: .
j_call: TRBJ2-7
clone_size: .

cdr3_nt: TGTGCCATCAGTGAGGGGATAGGAAGGGAGGTCAGCTCACCCCTCCACTTT
cdr3_aa: CAISEGIGREVSSPLHF
v_call: TRBV10-3
d_call: .
j_call: TRBJ1-6
clone_size: .